This T cell receptor (beta chain) was identified during a study of T cells in Graves' hyperthyroidism and ophthalmopathy. What was amplified from RNA transcripts were TCR beta CDR3 regions. During a first-round RT-PCR of the TCR CDR3, the HTBI primer set was used. TCRdb redid the calling of the multiplex PCR reads with MiXCR, one entry per CDR3 protein. The sample records approximately 58,000 distinct CDR3 sequences, 49% being singletons. After removal of 3 bases from V and 4 bases from J, the junction contained 9 bases not matched to a gene. The CDR3 is 16 amino acids. This clonotype was seen repeatedly, ten times or more.

Sample: blood. This sequence joins TRBV12-3 or TRBV12-4 and TRBJ2-1, with 7 bases fitting TRBD2. The receptor's source is a young woman with Graves' ophthalmopathy. The CDR3, as DNA: TGTGCCAGCAGTTTCAGCGGGGCACAAAATTACAATGAGCAGTTCTTC. Translated: CASSFSGAQNYNEQFF.